This T cell receptor beta chain was sequenced in a study of blood T cell repertoires in COVID-19. Background on the study: Samples came from the United States, Italy and Spain, spanning acute and convalescent COVID-19.

Trimming removed 5 bases from V and 5 bases from J; junction bases left unmatched: 10. The V gene's germline CDR1 is SGHVS and CDR2 FQNEAQ. This CDR3 has 17 amino acids. Study processing details: By means of reference gene primer amplification, nucleated cell counts were estimated. TCRdb's table, derived via immunoSEQ multiplex PCR, lists solely in-frame clones and lacks some. The V and J calls and clone size are taken from that table; D and trimming were inferred from the DNA. The data show around 45,000 clones, 86% seen once. V gene TRBV7-8 combines with J gene TRBJ2-1, with 12 bases that match TRBD2. This TCR was recovered from a human donor in a cohort sampled during active COVID-19. Sequencing used peripheral blood. CDR3 sequence: CASSTQTLAGGHNEQFF. DNA for the CDR3: TGTGCCAGCAGCACCCAAACACTAGCGGGGGGCCACAATGAGCAGTTCTTC. Variable domain in full (rest from reference TRBV7-8 and TRBJ2-1): GAGVSQSPRYKVAKRGQDVALRCDPISGHVSLFWYQQALGQGPEFLTYFQNEAQLDKSGLPSDRFFAERPEGSVSTLKIQRTQQEDSAVYLCASSTQTLAGGHNEQFFGPGTRLTVL.